This T cell receptor beta chain was observed in a study of human T cells and chemical hapten exposure. Study at large: Each patient's scalp received weekly diphenylcyclopropenone throughout the approximately 25-week study. Notes on the study in general: Patch test score showed a positive correlation with PT1 expanded TCR counts. Expanded TCRs made up significantly more big CDR3 similarity clusters than controls did.

This clonotype was recorded at least ten times. Its antigen remains unidentified. Trimming left V 3 bases short and J 7 bases short, with 15 bases between. The V gene's germline CDR1 is LNHNV and CDR2 YYDKDF (reference sequence). The CDR3 consists of 15 residues. Time point meaning: pre-sensitization, week 0. The treatment denotes: therapeutic diphenylcyclopropenone sensitization with weekly scalp DPC. Original processing notes: A per-sample median of roughly 96,000 TCRs was observed, with counts ranging from about 20,000 to 750,000. TCRdb reprocessed the RACE reads via MiXCR and lists one record per CDR3 protein. TCRdb, rather than the study authors, made the V and J calls. The sample carries tens of thousands of distinct CDR3 sequences, 10% recorded once.

The chain is built from TRBV15 and TRBJ2-2, with a weak D call TRBD2 (5 bases). The material was whole blood, obtained in connection with sensitization to the hapten diphenylcyclopropenone (DPC). The clonotype comes from a man aged 25-40 years with alopecia areata. Some clones in this sample may be carry-over from other donors' samples. In DNA, the CDR3 is TGTGCCACCAGCAGCCTAGTGGGAGCCCTCGGGGAGCTGTTTTTT. This sequence encodes CATSSLVGALGELFF.